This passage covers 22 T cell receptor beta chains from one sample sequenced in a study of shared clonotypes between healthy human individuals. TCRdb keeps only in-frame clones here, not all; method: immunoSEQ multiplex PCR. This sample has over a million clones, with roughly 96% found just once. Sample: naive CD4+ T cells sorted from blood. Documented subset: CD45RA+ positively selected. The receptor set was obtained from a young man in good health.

CDR3 sequence: CSVVGHLSGNTIYF. CDR3 sequence (DNA): TGCAGCGTTGTTGGGCATCTCTCTGGAAACACCATATATTTT. This chain uses TRBV29-1 with TRBJ1-3; D gene unclear. The V and J ends lost 4 bases and 0 bases respectively, with 10 bases between them. CDR1 SQVTM and CDR2 ANQGSEA come from the germline V gene. The CDR3 contains 14 residues. The full variable domain, with the rest looked up from reference TRBV29-1 and TRBJ1-3, is SAVISQKPSRDICQRGTSLTIQCQVDSQVTMMFWYRQQPGQSLTLIATANQGSEATYESGFVIDKFPISRPNLTFSTLTVSNMSPEDSSIYLCSVVGHLSGNTIYFGEGSWLTVV.

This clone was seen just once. The CDR3 nucleotides read TGTGCCAGCAGCTTTTCGGCTAGCGGCTACAATGAGCAGTTCTTC. It is translated as CASSFSASGYNEQFF. This sequence joins TRBV7-2 and TRBJ2-1, with TRBD2 matching over 7 bases. Germline values: CDR1 SGHTA, CDR2 FQGNSA. The CDR3 is made up of 15 amino acids. After removal of 3 bases from V and 3 bases from J, the junction contained 5 bases not matched to a gene.

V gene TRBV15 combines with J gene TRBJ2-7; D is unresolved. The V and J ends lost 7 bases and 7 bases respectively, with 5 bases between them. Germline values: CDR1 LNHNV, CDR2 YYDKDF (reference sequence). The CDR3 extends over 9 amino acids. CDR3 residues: CATIREQYF. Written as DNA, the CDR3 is TGTGCCACCATCCGAGAGCAGTACTTC.

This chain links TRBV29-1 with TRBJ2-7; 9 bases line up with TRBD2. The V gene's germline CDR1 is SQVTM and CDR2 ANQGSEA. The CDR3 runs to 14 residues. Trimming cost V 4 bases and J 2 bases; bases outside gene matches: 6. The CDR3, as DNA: TGCAGCGTTGGACAACAGCGGGGGGCCTACGAGCAGTACTTC. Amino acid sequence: CSVGQQRGAYEQYF.

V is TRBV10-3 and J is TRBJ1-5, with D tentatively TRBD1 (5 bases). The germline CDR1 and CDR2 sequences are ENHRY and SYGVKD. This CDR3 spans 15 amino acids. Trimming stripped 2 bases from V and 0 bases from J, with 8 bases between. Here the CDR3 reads CAISEQGYSNQPQHF. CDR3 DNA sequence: TGTGCCATCAGTGAGCAGGGCTATAGCAATCAGCCCCAGCATTTT.

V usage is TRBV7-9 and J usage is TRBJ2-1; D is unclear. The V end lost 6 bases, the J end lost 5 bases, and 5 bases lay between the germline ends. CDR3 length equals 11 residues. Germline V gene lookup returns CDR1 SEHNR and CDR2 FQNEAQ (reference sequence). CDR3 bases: TGTGCCAGCAGTTACCACAATGAGCAGTTCTTC. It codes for CASSYHNEQFF.

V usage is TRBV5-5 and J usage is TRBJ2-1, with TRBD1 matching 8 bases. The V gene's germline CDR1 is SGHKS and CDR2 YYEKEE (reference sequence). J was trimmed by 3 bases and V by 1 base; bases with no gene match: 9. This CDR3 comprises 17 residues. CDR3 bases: TGTGCCAGCAGCTTGAGGACAGGGAACCCACGCTACAATGAGCAGTTCTTC. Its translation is CASSLRTGNPRYNEQFF.

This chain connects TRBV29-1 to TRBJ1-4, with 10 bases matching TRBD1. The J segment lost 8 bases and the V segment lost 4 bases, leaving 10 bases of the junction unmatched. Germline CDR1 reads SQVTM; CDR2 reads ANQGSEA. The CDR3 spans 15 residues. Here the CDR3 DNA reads TGCAGCGTTGGCCTGACAGGGGGCCGGACGGAAAAACTGTTTTTT. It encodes CSVGLTGGRTEKLFF.

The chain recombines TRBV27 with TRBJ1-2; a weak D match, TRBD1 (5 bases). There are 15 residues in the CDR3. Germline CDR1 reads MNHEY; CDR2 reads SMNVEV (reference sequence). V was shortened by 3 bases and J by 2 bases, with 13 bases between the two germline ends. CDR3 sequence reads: CASSFGAEENYGYTF. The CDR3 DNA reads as TGTGCCAGCAGTTTTGGGGCTGAGGAAAACTATGGCTACACCTTC.

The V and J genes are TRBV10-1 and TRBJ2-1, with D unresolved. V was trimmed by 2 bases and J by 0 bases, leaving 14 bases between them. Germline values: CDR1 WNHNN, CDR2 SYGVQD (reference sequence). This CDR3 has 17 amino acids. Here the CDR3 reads CASSEGSVTISYNEQFF. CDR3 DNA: TGCGCCAGCAGTGAGGGTTCTGTTACCATCTCCTACAATGAGCAGTTCTTC.

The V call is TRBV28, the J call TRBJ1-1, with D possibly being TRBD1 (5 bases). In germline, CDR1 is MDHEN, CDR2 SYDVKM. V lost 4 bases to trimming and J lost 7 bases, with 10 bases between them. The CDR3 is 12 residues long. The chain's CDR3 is CASSYPGVEAFF. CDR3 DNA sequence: TGTGCCAGCAGTTACCCGGGGGTTGAAGCTTTCTTT.

The chain's CDR3 is CATKRQGGTEAFF. Here the CDR3 DNA reads TGTGCCACAAAAAGACAGGGCGGCACTGAAGCTTTCTTT. The chain uses TRBV6-5 and TRBJ1-1; 7 positions match TRBD1. This CDR3 spans 13 amino acids. V shed 10 bases and J 4 bases; nucleotides not matched to a gene: 9. Germline V lookup: CDR1 MNHEY, CDR2 SVGAGI.

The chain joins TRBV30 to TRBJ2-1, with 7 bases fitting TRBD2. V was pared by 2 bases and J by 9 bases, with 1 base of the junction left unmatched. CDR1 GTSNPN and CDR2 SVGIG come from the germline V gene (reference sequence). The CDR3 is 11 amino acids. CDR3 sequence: CAWSSGGEQFF. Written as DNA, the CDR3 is TGTGCCTGGAGTTCGGGGGGTGAGCAGTTCTTC.

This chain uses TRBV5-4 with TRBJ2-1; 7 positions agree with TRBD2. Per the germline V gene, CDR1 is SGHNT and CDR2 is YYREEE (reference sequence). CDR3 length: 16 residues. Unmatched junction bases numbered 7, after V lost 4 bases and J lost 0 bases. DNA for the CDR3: TGTGCCAGCAGCCCTAGCGGAGGGCGCTCCTACAATGAGCAGTTCTTC. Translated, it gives CASSPSGGRSYNEQFF.

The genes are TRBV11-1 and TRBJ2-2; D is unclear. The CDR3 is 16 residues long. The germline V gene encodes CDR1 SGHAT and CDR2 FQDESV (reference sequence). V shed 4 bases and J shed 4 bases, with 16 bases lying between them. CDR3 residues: CASSSWAVHGTGELFF. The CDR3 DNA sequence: TGTGCCAGCAGCTCGTGGGCGGTTCACGGCACCGGGGAGCTGTTTTTT.

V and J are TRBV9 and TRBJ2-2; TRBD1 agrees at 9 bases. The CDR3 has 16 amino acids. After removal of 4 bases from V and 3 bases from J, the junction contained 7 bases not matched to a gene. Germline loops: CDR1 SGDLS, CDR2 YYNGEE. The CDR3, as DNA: TGTGCCAGCAGCCCCCGCGGGGACAGGGACACCGGGGAGCTGTTTTTT. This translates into CASSPRGDRDTGELFF.

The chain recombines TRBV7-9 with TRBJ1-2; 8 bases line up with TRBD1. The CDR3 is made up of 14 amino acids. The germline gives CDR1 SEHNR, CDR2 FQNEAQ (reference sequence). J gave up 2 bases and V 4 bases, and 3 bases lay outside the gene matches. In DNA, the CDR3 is TGTGCCAGCAGCTCCCGGACAGGGAACTATGGCTACACCTTC. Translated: CASSSRTGNYGYTF.

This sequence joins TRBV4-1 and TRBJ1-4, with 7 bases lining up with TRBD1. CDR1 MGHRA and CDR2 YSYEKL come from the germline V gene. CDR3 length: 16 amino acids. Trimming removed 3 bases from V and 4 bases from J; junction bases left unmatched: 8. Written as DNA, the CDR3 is TGCGCCAGCAGCCAGGTGGGGACAGCCCTTAATGAAAAACTGTTTTTT. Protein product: CASSQVGTALNEKLFF.

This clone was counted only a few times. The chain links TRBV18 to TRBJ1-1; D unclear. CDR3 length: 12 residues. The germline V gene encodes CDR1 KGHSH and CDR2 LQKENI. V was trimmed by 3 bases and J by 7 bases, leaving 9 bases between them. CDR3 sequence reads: CASSPGLDEAFF. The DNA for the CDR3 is TGTGCCAGCTCACCGGGATTGGATGAAGCTTTCTTT.

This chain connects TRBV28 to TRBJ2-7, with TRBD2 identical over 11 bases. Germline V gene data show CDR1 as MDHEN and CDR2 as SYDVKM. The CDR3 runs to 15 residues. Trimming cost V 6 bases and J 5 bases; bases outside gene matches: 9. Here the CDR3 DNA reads TGTGCCAGCAGGATAGCGGGAGGGTCGCGCGACGAGCAGTACTTC. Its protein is CASRIAGGSRDEQYF.

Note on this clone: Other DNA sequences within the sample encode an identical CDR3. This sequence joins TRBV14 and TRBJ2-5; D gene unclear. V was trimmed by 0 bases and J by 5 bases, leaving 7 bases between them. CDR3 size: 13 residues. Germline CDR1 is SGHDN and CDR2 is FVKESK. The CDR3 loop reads CASSQELWETQYF. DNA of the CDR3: TGTGCCAGCAGCCAAGAACTATGGGAGACCCAGTACTTC.

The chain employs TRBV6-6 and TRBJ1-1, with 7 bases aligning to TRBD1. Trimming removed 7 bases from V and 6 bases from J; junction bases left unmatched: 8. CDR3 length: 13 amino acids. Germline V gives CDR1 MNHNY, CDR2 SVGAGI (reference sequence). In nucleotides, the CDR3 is TGTGCCAGCAAGGACAGGATAGGCGCTGAAGCTTTCTTT. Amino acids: CASKDRIGAEAFF.